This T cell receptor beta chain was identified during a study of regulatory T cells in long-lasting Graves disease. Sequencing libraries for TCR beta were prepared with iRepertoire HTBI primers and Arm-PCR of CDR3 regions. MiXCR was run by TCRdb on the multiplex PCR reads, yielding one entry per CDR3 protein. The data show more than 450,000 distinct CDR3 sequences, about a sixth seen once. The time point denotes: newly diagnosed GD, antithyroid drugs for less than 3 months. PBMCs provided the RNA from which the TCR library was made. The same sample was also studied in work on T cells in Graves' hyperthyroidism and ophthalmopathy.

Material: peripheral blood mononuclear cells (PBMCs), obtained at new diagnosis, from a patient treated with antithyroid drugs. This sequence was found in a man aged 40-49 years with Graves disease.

The CDR3 region has the DNA TGTGCCAGCAGCCAAGATATCAGCGGGAGGGCCGGCTACAATGAGCAGTTCTTC. Translated: CASSQDISGRAGYNEQFF. The chain combines TRBV3-1 with TRBJ2-1; 10 bases agree with TRBD2. Looked up from germline, CDR1 is LGHDT and CDR2 is YNNKEL (reference sequence). V shed 0 bases, J shed 3 bases, and the junction held 8 bases outside the gene matches. This CDR3 comprises 18 residues.